This entry lists 3 T cell receptor beta chains sequenced from one sample in a study of cytomegalovirus exposure and HLA in healthy donors. Use of 60 Vbeta and 13 Jbeta primers characterized the PCR. Data came from immunoSEQ multiplex PCR; TCRdb stores just in-frame clones and leaves some out. Of over 150,000 clones detected, approximately 78% appear once; the ten largest clones hold around 14%. What was sequenced was PBMCs. Every receptor here comes from a woman in her forties or fifties in good health and CMV-seropositive.

The chain employs TRBV5-4 and TRBJ1-5; D possibly corresponds to TRBD1 (5 bases). The CDR3 is 13 residues long. Trimming cost V 4 bases and J 5 bases, with 10 bases left between them. From germline, CDR1 is SGHNT and CDR2 YYREEE (reference sequence). CDR3 protein: CASSPAGDQPQHF. The CDR3 DNA follows: TGTGCCAGCAGCCCTGCGGGGGATCAGCCCCAGCATTTT.

A few counts support this clone. The J gene is TRBJ1-1, the V gene TRBV7-9, with a weak D call TRBD1 (5 bases). Germline CDR1 and CDR2: SEHNR and FQNEAQ (reference sequence). Deletions cut 2 bases from V and 1 base from J, with 8 bases between. The CDR3 has 14 amino acids. CDR3: CASSLQGPNTEAFF. DNA for the CDR3: TGTGCCAGCAGCTTACAGGGTCCGAACACTGAAGCTTTCTTT.

This chain joins TRBV2 and TRBJ1-4; D possibly corresponds to TRBD1 (6 bases). Germline CDR1 SNHLY, CDR2 FYNNEI. The CDR3 is 11 residues long. Between the trimmed V and J ends, which lost 8 bases and 13 bases, there was a span of 14 bases. CDR3 sequence: CASGQSLGLFF. For the CDR3, the DNA is TGTGCCAGCGGACAGTCACTTGGACTGTTTTTT.